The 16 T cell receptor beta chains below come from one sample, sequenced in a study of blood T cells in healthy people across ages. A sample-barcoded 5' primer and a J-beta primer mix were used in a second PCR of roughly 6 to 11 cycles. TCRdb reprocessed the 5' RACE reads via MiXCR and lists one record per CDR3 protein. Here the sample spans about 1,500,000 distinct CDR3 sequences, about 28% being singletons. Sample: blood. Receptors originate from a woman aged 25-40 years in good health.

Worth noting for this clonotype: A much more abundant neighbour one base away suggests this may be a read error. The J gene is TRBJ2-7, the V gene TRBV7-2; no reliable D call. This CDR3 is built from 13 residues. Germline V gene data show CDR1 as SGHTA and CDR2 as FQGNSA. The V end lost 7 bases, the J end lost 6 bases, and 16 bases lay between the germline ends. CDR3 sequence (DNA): TGTGCCAGCAACGCATACACGGAGAGCGAGCAGTACTTC. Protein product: CASNAYTESEQYF.

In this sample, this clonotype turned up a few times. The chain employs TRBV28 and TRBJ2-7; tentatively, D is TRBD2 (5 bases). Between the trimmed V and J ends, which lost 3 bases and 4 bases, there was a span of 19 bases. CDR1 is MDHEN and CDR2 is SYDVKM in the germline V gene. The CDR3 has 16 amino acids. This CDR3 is CASSFRGRSPSYEQYF. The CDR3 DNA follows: TGTGCCAGCAGTTTTCGCGGGCGTAGCCCCTCGTACGAGCAGTACTTC. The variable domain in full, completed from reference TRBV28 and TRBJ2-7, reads DVKVTQSSRYLVKRTGEKVFLECVQDMDHENMFWYRQDPGLGLRLIYFSYDVKMKEKGDIPEGYSVSREKKERFSLILESASTNQTSMYLCASSFRGRSPSYEQYFGPGTRLTVT.

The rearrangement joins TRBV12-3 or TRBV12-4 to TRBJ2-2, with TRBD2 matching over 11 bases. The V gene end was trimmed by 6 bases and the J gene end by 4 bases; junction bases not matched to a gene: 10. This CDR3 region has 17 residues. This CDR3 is CASRANLAGGSTGELFF. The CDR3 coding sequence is TGTGCCAGCAGAGCAAACCTAGCGGGAGGATCCACCGGGGAGCTGTTTTTT.

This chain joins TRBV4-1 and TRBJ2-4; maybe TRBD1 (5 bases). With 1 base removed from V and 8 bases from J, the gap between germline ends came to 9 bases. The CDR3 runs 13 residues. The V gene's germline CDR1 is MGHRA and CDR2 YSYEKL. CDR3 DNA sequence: TGCGCCAGCAGCCAAGTTTCAGGGTACATTCAGTACTTC. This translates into CASSQVSGYIQYF.

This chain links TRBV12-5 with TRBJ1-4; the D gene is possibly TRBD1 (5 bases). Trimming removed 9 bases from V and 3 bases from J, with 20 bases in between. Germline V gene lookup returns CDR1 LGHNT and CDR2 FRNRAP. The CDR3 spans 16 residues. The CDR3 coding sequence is TGTGCTAGAGGTCCCTGGGACCGCGACCCTAATGAAAAACTGTTTTTT. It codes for CARGPWDRDPNEKLFF.

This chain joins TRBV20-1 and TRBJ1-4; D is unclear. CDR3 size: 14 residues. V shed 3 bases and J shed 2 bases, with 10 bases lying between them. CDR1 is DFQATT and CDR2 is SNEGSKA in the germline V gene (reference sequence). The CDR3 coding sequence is TGCAGTGCTAGTGCCGGAGGGACTAATGAAAAACTGTTTTTT. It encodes CSASAGGTNEKLFF.

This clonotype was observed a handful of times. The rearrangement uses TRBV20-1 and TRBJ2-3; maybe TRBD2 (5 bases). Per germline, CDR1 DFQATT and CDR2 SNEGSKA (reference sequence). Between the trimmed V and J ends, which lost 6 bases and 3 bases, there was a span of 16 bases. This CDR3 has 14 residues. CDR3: CSARDSFGTDTQYF. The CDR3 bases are TGCAGTGCCCGGGATAGCTTTGGGACAGATACGCAGTATTTT.

CDR3: CSARKKEGWEQYF. The CDR3 DNA follows: TGCAGTGCTAGAAAAAAAGAGGGGTGGGAGCAGTACTTC. The chain combines TRBV20-1 with TRBJ2-7; either TRBD1 or TRBD2 may supply D (5 bases each). Germline assignment: CDR1 DFQATT and CDR2 SNEGSKA (reference sequence). V lost 2 bases, J lost 7 bases, and 15 bases lay in between. The CDR3 is 13 amino acids.

CDR3 in DNA: TGTGCCAGCAGTGCCACCGGGACTAAAGAGACCCAGTTCTTC. Protein sequence: CASSATGTKETQFF. V is TRBV12-3 or TRBV12-4 and J is TRBJ2-1; 7 positions match TRBD2. This CDR3 is built from 14 residues. Losses at the gene ends were 5 bases for V and 13 bases for J; bases not matched to a gene: 14.

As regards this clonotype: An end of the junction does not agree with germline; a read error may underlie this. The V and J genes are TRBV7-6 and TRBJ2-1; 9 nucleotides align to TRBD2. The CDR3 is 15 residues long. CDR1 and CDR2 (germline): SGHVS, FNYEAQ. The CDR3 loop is CAGSLAGVALNEQFF. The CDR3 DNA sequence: TGTGCCGGCAGCTTAGCGGGAGTAGCCCTAAATGAGCAGTTCTTC.

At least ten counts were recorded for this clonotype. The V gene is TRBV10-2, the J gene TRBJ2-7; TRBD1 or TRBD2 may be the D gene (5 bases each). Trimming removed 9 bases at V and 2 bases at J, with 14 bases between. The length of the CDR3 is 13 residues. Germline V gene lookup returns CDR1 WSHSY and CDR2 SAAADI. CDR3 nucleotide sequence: TGCGCCAGTGGGCCGGGACCACCCTACGAGCAGTACTTC. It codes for CASGPGPPYEQYF.

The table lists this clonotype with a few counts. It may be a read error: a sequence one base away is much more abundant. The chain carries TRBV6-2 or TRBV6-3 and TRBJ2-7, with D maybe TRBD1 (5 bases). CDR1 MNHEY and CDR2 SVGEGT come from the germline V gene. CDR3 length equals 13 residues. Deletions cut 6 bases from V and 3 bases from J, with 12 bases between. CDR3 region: CASRNDSGYEQYF. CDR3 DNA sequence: TGTGCCAGCAGGAACGACAGTGGCTACGAGCAGTACTTC.

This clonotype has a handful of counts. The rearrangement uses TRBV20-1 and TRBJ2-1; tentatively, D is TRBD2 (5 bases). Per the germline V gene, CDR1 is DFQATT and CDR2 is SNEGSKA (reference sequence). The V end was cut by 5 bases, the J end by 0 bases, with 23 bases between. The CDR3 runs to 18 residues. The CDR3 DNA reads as TGCAGTGCTCCGCCACGGGGTGACCGTCTTAGCTCCTACAATGAGCAGTTCTTC. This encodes CSAPPRGDRLSSYNEQFF.

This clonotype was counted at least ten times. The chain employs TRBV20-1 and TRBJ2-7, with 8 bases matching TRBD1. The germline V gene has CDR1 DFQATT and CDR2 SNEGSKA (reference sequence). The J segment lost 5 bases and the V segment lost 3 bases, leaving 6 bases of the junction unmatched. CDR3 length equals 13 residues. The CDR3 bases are TGCAGTGCTAGTTGGCAGGGGGCGGACGAGCAGTACTTC. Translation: CSASWQGADEQYF.

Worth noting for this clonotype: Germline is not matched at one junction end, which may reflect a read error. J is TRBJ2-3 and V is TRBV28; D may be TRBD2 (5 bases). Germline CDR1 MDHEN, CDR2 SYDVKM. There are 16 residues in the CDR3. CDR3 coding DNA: TGTACCAGCAGTGAACCGACACGGGATAACGCAGATACGCAGTATTTT. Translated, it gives CTSSEPTRDNADTQYF.

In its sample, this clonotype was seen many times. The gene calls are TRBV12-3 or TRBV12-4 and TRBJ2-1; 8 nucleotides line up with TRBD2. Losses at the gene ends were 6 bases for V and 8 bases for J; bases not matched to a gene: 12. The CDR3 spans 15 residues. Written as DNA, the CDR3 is TGTGCCAGCAGCCCGGAGGGGACTAGTCGGGATGAGCAGTTCTTC. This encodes CASSPEGTSRDEQFF.